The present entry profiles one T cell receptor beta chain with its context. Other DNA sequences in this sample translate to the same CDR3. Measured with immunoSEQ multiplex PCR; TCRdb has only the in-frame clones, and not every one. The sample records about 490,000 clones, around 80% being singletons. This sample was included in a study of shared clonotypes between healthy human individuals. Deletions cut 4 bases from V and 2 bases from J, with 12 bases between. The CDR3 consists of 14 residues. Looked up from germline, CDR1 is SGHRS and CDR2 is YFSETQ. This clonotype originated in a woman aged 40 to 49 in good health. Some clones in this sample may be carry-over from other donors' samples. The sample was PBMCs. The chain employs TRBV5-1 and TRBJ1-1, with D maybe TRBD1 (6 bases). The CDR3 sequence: CASSPWTENTEAFF. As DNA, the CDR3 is TGCGCCAGCAGCCCCTGGACAGAAAACACTGAAGCTTTCTTT.